Presented here are 11 T cell receptor beta chains from one specimen sequenced in a study of identical twins. TCRdb re-called the 5' RACE reads through MiXCR, storing one row per CDR3 protein. Here the sample spans fewer than 800,000 distinct CDR3 sequences, about 7.1% being singletons. This same sample was also taken into another study, of yellow fever vaccine responses in identical twins.

Sample: PBMCs. The receptor source for this set is a woman in her late teens or twenties in good health.

The rearrangement joins TRBV27 to TRBJ2-7, with 9 bases fitting TRBD1. Germline V gene lookup returns CDR1 MNHEY and CDR2 SMNVEV (reference sequence). V shed 5 bases and J 2 bases; nucleotides not matched to a gene: 4. The CDR3 has 14 residues. CDR3 sequence: CASSPTGGPYEQYV. The CDR3 coding sequence is TGTGCCAGCAGTCCGACAGGGGGGCCCTACGAGCAGTACGTC.

Ten or more counts support this clonotype. The chain has TRBV12-3 or TRBV12-4 and TRBJ2-1, with D unresolved. Trimming took 3 bases from V and 0 from J, leaving 12 bases between them. The CDR3 runs to 16 residues. The CDR3 DNA is TGTGCCAGCAGTTTCTCGGGCACAGACTCCTACAATGAGCAGTTCTTC. Protein sequence: CASSFSGTDSYNEQFF.

The rearrangement uses TRBV20-1 and TRBJ2-4, with D uncertain. Germline V gives CDR1 DFQATT, CDR2 SNEGSKA (reference sequence). The CDR3 loop spans 15 amino acids. V was cut by 3 bases and J by 0 bases, with 12 bases left in between. DNA for the CDR3: TGCAGTGCTAGTCGTGAGAGTTTAGCCAAAAACATTCAGTACTTC. Translation gives CSASRESLAKNIQYF.

This clonotype was observed at least ten times. V usage is TRBV5-1 and J usage is TRBJ1-1; D might be TRBD1 (5 bases). Trimming left V 0 bases short and J 2 bases short, with 11 bases between. Germline V lookup: CDR1 SGHRS, CDR2 YFSETQ. The CDR3 spans 15 residues. The CDR3 nucleotides read TGCGCCAGCAGCTTGGCGCCAGGGCCTAACACTGAAGCTTTCTTT. Amino acid sequence: CASSLAPGPNTEAFF.

This clonotype was detected ten times or more. V gene TRBV6-5 combines with J gene TRBJ1-2, with 9 nucleotides matching TRBD1. The CDR3 is 16 amino acids. The J segment lost 7 bases and the V segment lost 2 bases, leaving 11 bases of the junction unmatched. Per germline, CDR1 MNHEY and CDR2 SVGAGI. The CDR3 loop is CASSYNTGGYSGGYTF. The CDR3 nucleotides are TGTGCCAGCAGTTACAATACAGGGGGCTATTCCGGTGGCTACACCTTC.

In this sample, this clonotype turned up many times. The chain uses TRBV12-3 or TRBV12-4 and TRBJ2-7; D ambiguous. The V end was cut by 2 bases, the J end by 1 base, with 6 bases between. CDR3 length: 13 residues. In nucleotides, the CDR3 is TGTGCCAGCAGTTTAAAAGAATCCTACGAGCAGTACGTC. Protein sequence: CASSLKESYEQYV.

The CDR3 coding sequence is TGTGCCAGTACTAACGCGGGTGAGCTAGCGGGAGGGCTCAGCACAGATACGCAGTATTTT. Translating gives CASTNAGELAGGLSTDTQYF. V is TRBV12-3 or TRBV12-4 and J is TRBJ2-3, with 12 positions matching TRBD2. Trimming took 9 bases from V and 0 from J; bases not matched to a gene: 19. This CDR3 has 20 amino acids.

In this sample, this clonotype turned up many times. The chain carries TRBV12-3 or TRBV12-4 and TRBJ2-1, with unresolved D. This CDR3 comprises 13 residues. Trimming cost V 6 bases and J 9 bases, with 15 bases left between them. The DNA for the CDR3 is TGTGCCAGCAGCCCAGTTAAGTTGAGTGAGCAGTTCTTC. This sequence encodes CASSPVKLSEQFF.

This clonotype was detected a few times. The V call is TRBV29-1, the J call TRBJ2-1, with D uncertain. Deletions cut 0 bases from V and 2 bases from J, with 11 bases between. Germline lookup yields CDR1 SQVTM and CDR2 ANQGSEA. This CDR3 comprises 15 residues. CDR3 nucleotides: TGCAGCGTTGAAGATCCAACAGAACCCTACAATGAGCAGTTCTTC. Translating it yields CSVEDPTEPYNEQFF.

The chain recombines TRBV12-3 or TRBV12-4 with TRBJ2-2, with 11 bases fitting TRBD2. The CDR3 contains 18 residues. Unmatched junction bases numbered 11, after V lost 7 bases and J lost 1 base. The CDR3 spells CASTPWRLAGGNTGELFF. CDR3 sequence (DNA): TGTGCCAGCACCCCTTGGCGGCTAGCGGGAGGGAACACCGGGGAGCTGTTTTTT.

Many counts were recorded for this clonotype. V is TRBV12-3 or TRBV12-4 and J is TRBJ1-5; 11 bases fit TRBD1. This CDR3 is built from 16 residues. V was clipped by 4 bases and J by 7 bases; unmatched bases: 9. The CDR3 region is CASSSRDRGNQQPQHF. Here the CDR3 DNA reads TGTGCCAGCAGTTCCCGGGACAGGGGGAATCAGCAGCCCCAGCATTTT.